The next 8 T cell receptor beta chains were all read from a single sample in a study of blood T cell repertoires in COVID-19. TCRdb keeps only in-frame clones here, not all; method: immunoSEQ multiplex PCR. Found here are some 250,000 clones, more than 75% of them singletons; the top ten hold 0.95% to 1%. Sequences were obtained from peripheral blood. The origin of the receptors is a woman in her forties who had recovered from COVID-19.

This chain links TRBV30 with TRBJ2-2; maybe TRBD2 (6 bases). Germline V gene sequence: CDR1 GTSNPN, CDR2 SVGIG (reference sequence). This CDR3 is 13 amino acids long. Trimming took off 0 bases at V and 7 bases at J, with 9 bases between the two ends. CDR3 amino acids: CAWSVLGGGELFF. For the CDR3, the DNA is TGTGCCTGGAGTGTACTGGGGGGCGGGGAGCTGTTTTTT.

This rearrangement joins TRBV30 to TRBJ2-7, with D possibly TRBD2 on 6 matching bases. The CDR3 covers 15 residues. Trimming removed 4 bases from V and 2 bases from J, with 18 bases in between. Germline V gene lookup returns CDR1 GTSNPN and CDR2 SVGIG (reference sequence). DNA for the CDR3: TGTGCCTGGAATTTCGGCGGGACGGGCCCCTACGAGCAGTACTTC. This codes for CAWNFGGTGPYEQYF. Full variable domain (remainder filled in from reference TRBV30 and TRBJ2-7): SQTIHQWPATLVQPVGSPLSLECTVEGTSNPNLYWYRQAAGRGLQLLFYSVGIGQISSEVPQNLSASRPQDRQFILSSKKLLLSDSGFYLCAWNFGGTGPYEQYFGPGTRLTVT.

The sample holds one count of this clone. This sequence joins TRBV7-8 and TRBJ2-2; TRBD2 matches at 11 bases. CDR1 is SGHVS, CDR2 FQNEAQ, per germline. Germline trimming cut 1 base from V and 5 bases from J; bases unmatched to any gene: 3. CDR3 length: 16 amino acids. As DNA, the CDR3 is TGTGCCAGCAGCTTAGGGGGACTAGCGGCTACCGGGGAGCTGTTTTTT. This codes for CASSLGGLAATGELFF.

The genes are TRBV5-4 and TRBJ2-1; tentatively, D is TRBD1 (5 bases). The V gene lost 4 bases and the J gene lost 5 bases, with 19 bases spanning the gap. Germline V gene lookup returns CDR1 SGHNT and CDR2 YYREEE (reference sequence). CDR3 length equals 16 residues. This CDR3 is CASSPVVGAFDNEQFF. CDR3 DNA sequence: TGTGCCAGCAGCCCTGTGGTTGGGGCCTTCGACAATGAGCAGTTCTTC.

V gene TRBV27 combines with J gene TRBJ2-1; D is uncertain. Germline V CDR1 and CDR2: MNHEY, SMNVEV (reference sequence). The CDR3 length is 11 residues. Trimming left V 0 bases short and J 15 bases short, with 9 bases between. The CDR3 sequence: CASSLSASGFF. The CDR3 DNA reads as TGTGCCAGCAGTTTATCCGCCTCGGGGTTCTTC.

The rearrangement uses TRBV4-3 and TRBJ2-1, with 10 bases aligning to TRBD2. V trimming: 1 base; J trimming: 4 bases; junction bases outside the gene matches: 13. Germline CDR1 reads LGHNA; CDR2 reads YSLEER. The CDR3 covers 19 residues. In DNA, the CDR3 is TGCGCCAGCAGCCAAGGTCAGTCTAGCGGGAGCCAGTGGTACAATGAGCAGTTCTTC. This gives the protein CASSQGQSSGSQWYNEQFF.

Points on this clone: One end of the junction is discordant with germline, which a read error may explain. The rearrangement uses TRBV7-7 and TRBJ2-5; 10 bases map to TRBD2. Per germline, CDR1 SSHAT and CDR2 FNYEAQ (reference sequence). The length of the CDR3 is 15 residues. The DNA for the CDR3 is TGTGCTAGCAGCTTATCGCTAGCGGGGGCAGAGACCCAGTACTTC. As protein: CASSLSLAGAETQYF.

The chain links TRBV11-2 to TRBJ1-3; unclear D gene. Per the germline V gene, CDR1 is SGHAT and CDR2 is FQNNGV. Trimming removed 5 bases at V and 6 bases at J, with 14 bases between. CDR3 length: 14 amino acids. CDR3 nucleotides: TGTGCCAGCAGCATCGCCGGGATTCCAAACACCATATATTTT. This gives the protein CASSIAGIPNTIYF.